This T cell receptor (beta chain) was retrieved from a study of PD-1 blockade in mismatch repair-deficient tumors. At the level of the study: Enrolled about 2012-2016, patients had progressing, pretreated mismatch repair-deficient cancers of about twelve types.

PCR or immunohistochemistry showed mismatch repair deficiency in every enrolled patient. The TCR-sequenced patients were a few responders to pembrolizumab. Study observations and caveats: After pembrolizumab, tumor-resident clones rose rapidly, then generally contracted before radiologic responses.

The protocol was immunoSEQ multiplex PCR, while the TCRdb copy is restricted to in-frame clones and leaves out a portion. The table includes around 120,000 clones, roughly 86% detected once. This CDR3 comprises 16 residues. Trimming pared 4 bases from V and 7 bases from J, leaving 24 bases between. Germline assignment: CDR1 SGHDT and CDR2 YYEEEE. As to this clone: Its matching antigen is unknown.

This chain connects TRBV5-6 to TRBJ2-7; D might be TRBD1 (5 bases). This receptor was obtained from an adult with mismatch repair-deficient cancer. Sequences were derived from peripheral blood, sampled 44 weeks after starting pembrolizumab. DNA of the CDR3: TGTGCCAGCAGCCAATACGCAACAATGGGGCGGAGAGAGCAGTACTTC. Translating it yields CASSQYATMGRREQYF.